This entry describes one T cell receptor (beta chain). Its antigen is currently unknown. The V and J ends lost 5 bases and 1 base, in that order; junction bases with no gene match: 7. CDR1 SGHAT and CDR2 FQDESV come from the germline V gene (reference sequence). The CDR3 sequence is 16 residues long. Every one of the patients relapsed after autologous stem cell transplantation (brentuximab vedotin exposure was variable). The data were obtained in a study of PD-1 blockade in classical Hodgkin lymphoma. About the study: Nivolumab was administered to patients intravenously at 3 mg/kg every 2 weeks.

TCRdb keeps only in-frame clones here, not all; method: immunoSEQ multiplex PCR. The table shows almost 100,000 clones, with roughly 89% occurring only once. Study-level points and caveats: Lower baseline TCR diversity was reported for newly diagnosed patients than for healthy donors. Nivolumab initiated under 1 year post-ASCT led to patient exclusion. Patients who responded completely had about the same baseline diversity as newly diagnosed patients.

The receptor comes from a human donor with classical Hodgkin lymphoma. The chain couples TRBV11-1 to TRBJ2-7, with TRBD2 matching 11 bases. The sequences come from peripheral blood mononuclear cells (PBMCs), collected at baseline. CDR3 sequence (DNA): TGTGCCAGCAGCGCCATAGGGACTAGCGGATCCTACGAGCAGTACTTC. Its translation is CASSAIGTSGSYEQYF.